This TCR beta chain is drawn from a study of blood T cell repertoires in COVID-19 (TCRdb year 2020). For the wider study: The collaborator samples originated in the United States, Italy and Spain and spanned the acute and convalescent phases of COVID-19. A freely available public database, intended as a resource for researchers studying the immune response to SARS-CoV-2, is where the repertoires were released. The sample metadata nearly always contained a de-identified subject ID, COVID-19 status, age in years and sex. The samples were drawn from the first 160 participants of the ongoing ImmuneRACE study and from about 1,200 subjects provided by 6 global collaborators. The material from the prospective study consisted of cDNA or gDNA derived from T cells, B-cell-depleted T cells, or PBMCs. Subjects who had been exposed to COVID-19, were actively infected with it, or had recovered from it provided the deeply sampled blood TCRbeta repertoires that made up the dataset. Where available, HLA class I and class II types were taken from metadata supplied by the sample provider and were not determined by assay-based typing. The research as a whole found: The amount of clinical and demographic metadata varied by source and participant and was provided uncurated.

On this clone itself: The antigen this receptor binds is unknown. No qualities accompany the bases; no much larger clone lies one base away. In the same sample, other DNA sequences code for this CDR3.

There are 15 amino acids in the CDR3, from cysteine to phenylalanine inclusive. Just the 45-base CDR3 DNA is kept, in frame starting at base 1. V and J lose 2 bases and 0 bases, and a span of 9 bases separates them. The germline V gene yields SGDLS for CDR1 and YYNGEE for CDR2. In the prospective study, participants were roughly 18 to 100 years old, resided in about two dozen geographic areas of the United States, and were enrolled through a virtual design. In the prospective study, cohorts were assigned on the basis of participant-reported clinical history obtained from a screening survey and a study questionnaire. ImmuneRACE Cohort 3 recovered participants were defined by two consecutive negative NP/OP PCR tests, healthcare professional clearance, or symptom resolution. In the prospective study, mobile phlebotomists collected whole blood, serum and a nasopharyngeal or oropharyngeal swab from each participant. Prospective study participants could optionally give additional blood draws and questionnaires over an approximately two-month period. Before DNA extraction, blood samples from the prospective study were shipped at room temperature or frozen.

The immunoSEQ Assay, a bias-controlled multiplex PCR, was used to amplify TCRbeta CDR3 regions from genomic DNA. The authors' analysis ran thus. Within the assay, amplification of reference gene primers was used to estimate how many nucleated cells each sample contained. To quantify the absolute abundance of each unique TCRbeta CDR3 rearrangement, sequence reads were collapsed and filtered. Productive Simpson clonality was computed per sample as the square root of Simpson's diversity index over productive rearrangements. Sourced from immuneACCESS, this table was stored by TCRdb with only in-frame sequences that have V and J called. A share of the clones is absent; for the studies checked, an unresolved V gene accounts for under half, and the remainder has no known explanation. V and J calls plus clone size are reproduced from that table; the DNA served to infer D and trimming. The sample profile shows 150,000 to 200,000 clones; approximately 80% of them were found once. The leading ten clones occupy roughly a sixth of the sample.

The sequence joins TRBV9 to TRBJ1-5; TRBD1 could be the D gene, as 5 bases match. What was sequenced was PBMCs or T cells enriched from blood (not recorded which). This clonotype was sampled from a woman aged 45-65 years who had recovered from COVID-19. In nucleotide form, the sequence is TGTGCCAGCAGCGTCTCGGGGGATAGCAATCAGCCCCAGCATTTT. It is translated as CASSVSGDSNQPQHF.